The 28 T cell receptor beta chains in this list originate from one sample, sequenced in a study of T-cell reconstitution after alpha-beta-depleted transplantation in children. Construction of the TCRbeta library involved unique molecular identifiers. Each CDR3 protein is one row after TCRdb ran MiXCR on the PCR reads. Seen here are around 580,000 distinct CDR3 sequences, around 23% observed once, and the top ten hold 11% to 15%. The sample was PBMCs, mostly from graft donor cells, taken 360 days after TCRalphabeta/CD19-depleted stem cell transplant. The receptors were gathered from a boy less than two years old who had a stem cell transplant for acute myeloid leukemia, so the T cells may come from the graft donor.

The V gene is TRBV7-6, the J gene TRBJ2-3; 9 bases are shared with TRBD2. There are 16 residues in the CDR3. The V gene's germline CDR1 is SGHVS and CDR2 FNYEAQ. Trimming took 5 bases from V and 2 from J; bases not matched to a gene: 8. CDR3 DNA: TGTGCCAGCAGCCCGGATCTAGCGGGGCACACAGATACGCAGTATTTT. Encoded protein: CASSPDLAGHTDTQYF.

In this sample, this clonotype turned up a few times. CDR3 in amino acids: CASSFLAGGPWDEQFF. CDR3 coding DNA: TGTGCCAGCAGCTTTTTAGCGGGGGGGCCATGGGATGAGCAGTTCTTC. The J gene is TRBJ2-1, the V gene TRBV7-2; 11 positions match TRBD2. This CDR3 region has 16 residues. From germline, CDR1 is SGHTA and CDR2 FQGNSA. Trimming at V came to 3 bases and at J to 8 bases, leaving 9 bases not matched to a gene.

This clonotype came up many times. The chain uses TRBV12-3 or TRBV12-4 and TRBJ2-1, with TRBD1 matching over 7 bases. The CDR3 contains 15 residues. V dropped 7 bases and J dropped 2; count of bases not matched to a gene: 8. CDR3 region: CASTSDREAYNEQFF. The CDR3 nucleotides are TGTGCCAGCACCTCAGACAGGGAAGCCTACAATGAGCAGTTCTTC.

This clonotype came up many times. V usage is TRBV27 and J usage is TRBJ1-1; maybe TRBD1 (5 bases). Germline assignment: CDR1 MNHEY and CDR2 SMNVEV (reference sequence). V was shortened by 5 bases and J by 0 bases, with 16 bases between the two germline ends. This CDR3 spans 16 amino acids. The CDR3 sequence is CASSPTGGGLNTEAFF. The DNA of the CDR3 is TGTGCCAGCAGTCCCACTGGGGGGGGATTGAACACTGAAGCTTTCTTT.

This clonotype was detected a few times. This sequence joins TRBV12-3 or TRBV12-4 and TRBJ2-3, with 9 bases fitting TRBD2. The CDR3 totals 15 residues. V dropped 7 bases and J dropped 5; count of bases not matched to a gene: 10. DNA for the CDR3: TGTGCCAGCACCCCCTTTCTAGCGGGGCAAGATACGCAGTATTTT. Its protein is CASTPFLAGQDTQYF.

The rearrangement uses TRBV21-1 and TRBJ2-7; the D call in the table, TRBD1, was not verified against the DNA. TRBV21-1 is shown as a pseudogene. This CDR3 contains 17 residues. The CDR3 nucleotides are TGTGCCAGCAGCAAAGCGCGGGTCAGGCGCGCTTCCTACGAGCAGTACGTC. Translating gives CASSKARVRRASYEQYV.

This clonotype was detected many times. The chain employs TRBV20-1 and TRBJ2-5; 11 positions match TRBD2. There are 14 residues in the CDR3. V dropped 6 bases and J dropped 4; count of bases not matched to a gene: 7. CDR1 and CDR2 (germline): DFQATT, SNEGSKA (reference sequence). CDR3 DNA: TGCAGTGCCATAGCGGGGGGGCCCGGAGAGACCCAGTACTTC. Residues: CSAIAGGPGETQYF.

This clonotype was seen repeatedly, ten times or more. CDR3 bases: TGCGCCAGCAGCTGGGACATCGGGGAGCTGTTTTTT. Translation: CASSWDIGELFF. The rearrangement uses TRBV5-1 and TRBJ2-2; tentatively, D is TRBD1 (6 bases). V lost 3 bases, J lost 7 bases, and 7 bases lay in between. In germline, CDR1 is SGHRS, CDR2 YFSETQ. The CDR3 consists of 12 residues.

This clonotype has just a few counts. The J gene is TRBJ2-7, the V gene TRBV12-3 or TRBV12-4; TRBD2 matches 8 bases. The ends lost 8 bases at V and 7 bases at J; junction bases unmatched: 13. The CDR3 consists of 14 residues. For the CDR3, the DNA is TGTGCCAGCCTATTCGGGGGGGCCTTTGAGGAGCAGTACTTC. Its protein is CASLFGGAFEEQYF.

J is TRBJ2-2 and V is TRBV5-1, with unresolved D. V was pared by 6 bases and J by 7 bases, with 19 bases between. Germline CDR1 and CDR2: SGHRS and YFSETQ. The CDR3 covers 15 residues. DNA for the CDR3: TGCGCCAGCACGACAATTGGGCGACTCGGCGGGGAGCTGTTTTTT. Translation: CASTTIGRLGGELFF.

J is TRBJ2-3 and V is TRBV5-1; no clear D. The germline CDR1 and CDR2 sequences are SGHRS and YFSETQ. Trimming took 5 bases from V and 4 from J, leaving 14 bases between them. This CDR3 comprises 14 residues. CDR3 in DNA: TGCGCCAGCAGTTATCAACGTGTACCAGATACGCAGTATTTT. Encoded protein: CASSYQRVPDTQYF.

This clonotype was counted a few times. The V call is TRBV20-1, the J call TRBJ2-3; the D is unclear. The germline V gene has CDR1 DFQATT and CDR2 SNEGSKA (reference sequence). This CDR3 contains 14 residues. V lost 6 bases and J 2 bases, leaving 15 bases between the germline ends. As DNA, the CDR3 is TGCAGTGCCGGGCGAGTGGGCGTCACAGATACGCAGTATTTT. This translates into CSAGRVGVTDTQYF.

This clonotype has a handful of counts. The chain joins TRBV12-3 or TRBV12-4 to TRBJ1-2; no clear D gene. The CDR3 runs 14 residues. V was shortened by 4 bases and J by 0 bases, with 9 bases between the two germline ends. As DNA, the CDR3 is TGTGCCAGCAGTTCCACTGGACCTAACTATGGCTACACCTTC. Amino acid sequence: CASSSTGPNYGYTF.

This rearrangement joins TRBV12-3 or TRBV12-4 to TRBJ2-7; 8 nucleotides match TRBD1. The CDR3 spans 13 residues. V trimming: 7 bases; J trimming: 5 bases; junction bases outside the gene matches: 7. CDR3 amino acids: CASIRTGHDEQYF. CDR3 sequence (DNA): TGTGCCAGCATTCGGACAGGGCACGACGAGCAGTACTTC.

The rearrangement uses TRBV7-9 and TRBJ2-2; D possibly matches TRBD1 or TRBD2 (6 bases each). CDR3 length: 14 amino acids. The germline CDR1 and CDR2 sequences are SEHNR and FQNEAQ (reference sequence). Trimming shortened V by 0 bases and J by 9 bases, and 11 bases separated the two germline ends. This chain's CDR3 is CASSLAPGARELFF. CDR3 sequence (DNA): TGTGCCAGCAGCTTAGCCCCGGGGGCTAGGGAGCTGTTTTTT. The complete variable domain, with remaining parts taken from reference TRBV7-9 and TRBJ2-2, reads DTGVSQNPRHKITKRGQNVTFRCDPISEHNRLYWYRQTLGQGPEFLTYFQNEAQLEKSRLLSDRFSAERPKGSFSTLEIQRTEQGDSAMYLCASSLAPGARELFFGEGSRLTVL.

This clonotype was found many times. The gene calls are TRBV29-1 and TRBJ2-5; 10 bases are a match to TRBD2. From germline, CDR1 is SQVTM and CDR2 ANQGSEA. CDR3 length: 14 amino acids. Unmatched junction bases numbered 8, after V lost 5 bases and J lost 5 bases. In nucleotides, the CDR3 is TGCAGCGTTAGGAGCGGGGGGGCCGGTGAGACCCAGTACTTC. Translated: CSVRSGGAGETQYF.

The V call is TRBV7-2, the J call TRBJ2-2; TRBD2 is a possible D gene (5 bases). The germline V gene has CDR1 SGHTA and CDR2 FQGNSA. V lost 4 bases and J lost 8, with 14 bases in between. The CDR3 covers 14 residues. Here the CDR3 reads CASSSQPREGELFF. Written as DNA, the CDR3 is TGTGCCAGCAGCTCCCAACCCCGGGAAGGGGAGCTGTTTTTT. The variable domain in full, with the rest retrieved from reference TRBV7-2 and TRBJ2-2, is GAGVSQSPSNKVTEKGKDVELRCDPISGHTALYWYRQSLGQGLEFLIYFQGNSAPDKSGLPSDRFSAERTGGSVSTLTIQRTQQEDSAVYLCASSSQPREGELFFGEGSRLTVL.

This clonotype has just a few counts. V usage is TRBV5-6 and J usage is TRBJ2-5; 10 positions match TRBD2. Germline assignment: CDR1 SGHDT and CDR2 YYEEEE. The CDR3 is 16 residues long. V gave up 4 bases and J gave up 4 bases; unmatched junction bases: 10. DNA of the CDR3: TGTGCCAGCAGCCGAGCCGGACTAGCGGCTGGAGAGACCCAGTACTTC. Translating gives CASSRAGLAAGETQYF.

The chain uses TRBV28 and TRBJ2-7, with D perhaps TRBD2 (5 bases). Germline V gene lookup returns CDR1 MDHEN and CDR2 SYDVKM. With 6 bases removed from V and 7 bases from J, the gap between germline ends came to 22 bases. This CDR3 region has 15 residues. The CDR3 is CASSWGVTGLNEQYV. The CDR3 DNA reads as TGTGCCAGCAGCTGGGGAGTAACGGGGTTGAATGAGCAGTACGTC.

The chain couples TRBV12-5 to TRBJ2-7, with unresolved D. The germline gives CDR1 LGHNT, CDR2 FRNRAP. The CDR3 sequence is 11 residues long. V was cut by 5 bases and J by 2 bases, with 4 bases left in between. The CDR3 region has the DNA TGTGCTAGTGGTACCCCCTACGAGCAGTACTTC. Protein product: CASGTPYEQYF.

At least ten counts were recorded for this clonotype. The chain carries TRBV20-1 and TRBJ2-1, with D tentatively TRBD1 (5 bases). V lost 8 bases and J lost 3, with 14 bases in between. Germline V gives CDR1 DFQATT, CDR2 SNEGSKA (reference sequence). The CDR3 is made up of 13 amino acids. CDR3 sequence: CSSGQGYYNEQFF. Written as DNA, the CDR3 is TGCAGTTCTGGGCAGGGTTACTACAATGAGCAGTTCTTC.

This clonotype occurred many times. The chain carries TRBV15 and TRBJ2-1; perhaps TRBD1 as D (6 bases). This CDR3 contains 16 residues. Germline V gene sequence: CDR1 LNHNV, CDR2 YYDKDF (reference sequence). Trimming took off 1 base at V and 0 bases at J, with 10 bases between the two ends. The CDR3 region has the DNA TGTGCCACCAGCAGAGGAGGGGGTAGCTCCTACAATGAGCAGTTCTTC. It is translated as CATSRGGGSSYNEQFF.

DNA of the CDR3: TGCAGTGCTAGAGGGCCCCCCAGCTACAATGAGCAGTTCTTC. Its protein is CSARGPPSYNEQFF. V gene TRBV20-1 combines with J gene TRBJ2-1; unclear D gene. CDR1 and CDR2 (germline): DFQATT, SNEGSKA (reference sequence). Trimming left V 1 base short and J 3 bases short, with 10 bases between. The CDR3 totals 14 residues.

V usage is TRBV5-1 and J usage is TRBJ2-2; 8 nucleotides align to TRBD2. Unmatched junction bases numbered 10, after V lost 5 bases and J lost 4 bases. The CDR3 loop spans 16 amino acids. Germline lookup yields CDR1 SGHRS and CDR2 YFSETQ. As DNA, the CDR3 is TGCGCCAGCAGTTCCTTGGGGACTAGAGGCACCGGGGAGCTGTTTTTT. Translated, it gives CASSSLGTRGTGELFF.

There are a few counts of this clonotype. The chain links TRBV20-1 to TRBJ2-5, with 7 bases aligning to TRBD2. V was pared by 3 bases and J by 2 bases, with 9 bases of the junction left unmatched. The CDR3 is made up of 15 amino acids. The germline gives CDR1 DFQATT, CDR2 SNEGSKA (reference sequence). The CDR3 sequence is CSASTWGGVQETQYF. The DNA for the CDR3 is TGCAGTGCTAGTACCTGGGGGGGGGTTCAAGAGACCCAGTACTTC.

In its sample, this clonotype was seen a few times. CDR3 nucleotide sequence: TGTGCCAGCAGCTTCCGGTACGGGGGGGAATACGAGCAGTACTTC. It codes for CASSFRYGGEYEQYF. This chain links TRBV7-2 with TRBJ2-7; 8 bases fit TRBD2. The length of the CDR3 is 15 residues. Losses at the gene ends were 3 bases for V and 4 bases for J; bases not matched to a gene: 8. Germline V CDR1 and CDR2: SGHTA, FQGNSA.

This clonotype was counted only a few times. The chain links TRBV20-1 to TRBJ2-7; D possibly uses TRBD1 or TRBD2 (5 bases each). The V gene's germline CDR1 is DFQATT and CDR2 SNEGSKA (reference sequence). V was clipped by 6 bases and J by 6 bases, with 12 bases between them. CDR3 length: 11 residues. The CDR3 reads CSASGTPEQYF. CDR3 sequence (DNA): TGCAGTGCCTCCGGGACGCCCGAGCAGTACTTC.

This clonotype was seen only a few times. V and J are TRBV7-2 and TRBJ2-7; 9 nucleotides align to TRBD1. In germline, CDR1 is SGHTA, CDR2 FQGNSA. The CDR3 covers 16 residues. Germline trimming cut 0 bases from V and 2 bases from J; bases unmatched to any gene: 5. CDR3 loop: CASSLAGQGAPYEQYF. The CDR3 DNA sequence: TGTGCCAGCAGCTTAGCGGGACAGGGTGCCCCCTACGAGCAGTACTTC.